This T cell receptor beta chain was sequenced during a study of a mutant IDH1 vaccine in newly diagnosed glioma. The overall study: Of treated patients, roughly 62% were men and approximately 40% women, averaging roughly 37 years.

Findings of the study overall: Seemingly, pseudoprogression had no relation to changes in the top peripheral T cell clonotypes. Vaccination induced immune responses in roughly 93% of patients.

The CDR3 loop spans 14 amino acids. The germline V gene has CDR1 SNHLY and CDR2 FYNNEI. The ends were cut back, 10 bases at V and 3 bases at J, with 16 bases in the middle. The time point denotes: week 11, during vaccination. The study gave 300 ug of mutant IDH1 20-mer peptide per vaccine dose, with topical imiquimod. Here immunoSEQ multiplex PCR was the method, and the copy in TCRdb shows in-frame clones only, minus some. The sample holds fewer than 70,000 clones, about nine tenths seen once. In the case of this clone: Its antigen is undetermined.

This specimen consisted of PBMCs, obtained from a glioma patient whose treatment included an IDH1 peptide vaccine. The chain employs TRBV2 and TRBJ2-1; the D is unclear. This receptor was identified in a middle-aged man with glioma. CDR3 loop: CATTGRPLYNEQFF. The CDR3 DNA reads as TGTGCCACCACCGGTCGACCACTCTACAATGAGCAGTTCTTC. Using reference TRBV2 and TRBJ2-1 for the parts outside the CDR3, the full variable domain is EPEVTQTPSHQVTQMGQEVILRCVPISNHLYFYWYRQILGQKVEFLVSFYNNEISEKSEIFDDQFSVERPDGSNFTLKIRSTKLEDSAMYFCATTGRPLYNEQFFGPGTRLTVL.